Listed below are T cell receptor beta chains from one sample, sequenced in a study of T-cell reconstitution after alpha-beta-depleted transplantation in children. TCRdb redid the calling of the PCR reads with MiXCR, one entry per CDR3 protein. Of approximately 520,000 distinct CDR3 sequences listed, about an eighth are singletons. The material sequenced was PBMCs, mostly from graft donor cells, taken 180 days after TCRalphabeta/CD19-depleted stem cell transplant. Receptors originate from a female patient aged 2 to 10 who had a stem cell transplant for aplastic anemia, so the T cells may come from the graft donor. Each CDR3 is given with its conserved first and last residue. Fields, in order: J gene, clone size, V gene, D gene, CDR3 protein, CDR3 DNA. A D gene is named only where the DNA matches it firmly. Part of the rows lack a size; the others show once, few, many or a class for expanded clones.

TRBJ2-1 few TRBV6-2/TRBV6-3 TRBD1 CASRPPRTGLNNEQFF TGTGCCAGCAGGCCCCCGAGGACAGGGCTTAACAATGAGCAGTTCTTC
TRBJ2-7 NA TRBV2 TRBD1 CASSIDRVEQYF TGTGCCAGCAGTATCGACAGGGTCGAGCAGTACTTC
TRBJ2-7 NA TRBV10-3 TRBD1 CAISDSGGPYEQYF TGTGCCATCAGTGACTCAGGGGGTCCCTACGAGCAGTACTTC
TRBJ2-7 many TRBV12-3/TRBV12-4 NA CASSFSGGYEQYF TGTGCCAGCAGTTTCTCTGGGGGTTACGAGCAGTACTTC
TRBJ2-1 NA TRBV6-5 TRBD1 CASSLRQGARNEQFF TGTGCCAGCAGTCTACGACAGGGGGCCAGGAATGAGCAGTTCTTC
TRBJ1-1 NA TRBV10-3 NA CAISESRERKAFF TGTGCCATCAGTGAGAGCCGGGAAAGAAAAGCTTTCTTT
TRBJ2-7 NA TRBV5-6 TRBD2 CASSSRLAGGPDEQYF TGTGCCAGCAGCTCACGACTAGCGGGAGGGCCAGACGAGCAGTACTTC
TRBJ2-7 NA TRBV20-1 NA CSARPGLGGGQSYEQYF TGCAGTGCTAGACCTGGCCTGGGAGGGGGCCAGTCCTACGAGCAGTACTTC
TRBJ2-1 few TRBV5-1 NA CASSLGNIFEQFF TGCGCCAGCAGCTTGGGTAATATTTTTGAGCAGTTCTTC
TRBJ1-2 NA TRBV19 NA CASHKGGYGYTF TGTGCCAGTCACAAGGGCGGGTATGGCTACACCTTC
TRBJ1-3 few TRBV20-1 NA CSARVEGLGGNTIYF TGCAGTGCTAGAGTCGAGGGACTAGGTGGAAACACCATATATTTT
TRBJ2-3 few TRBV20-1 NA CSALGRGSTDTQYF TGCAGTGCCCTTGGCCGGGGCAGCACAGATACGCAGTATTTT
TRBJ1-1 NA TRBV27 NA CASSSGGWGGTEAFF TGTGCCAGCAGTTCGGGGGGGTGGGGAGGCACTGAAGCTTTCTTT
TRBJ1-5 NA TRBV6-2/TRBV6-3 TRBD1 CASSYSRTWTGGNQPQHF TGTGCCAGCAGTTACTCCCGAACTTGGACAGGAGGCAATCAGCCCCAGCATTTT
TRBJ2-5 NA TRBV28 NA CASTLSPILDETQYF TGTGCCAGCACCCTTTCCCCCATCCTGGACGAGACCCAGTACTTC
TRBJ1-1 NA TRBV28 TRBD1 CASSLRARGRSEAFF TGTGCCAGCAGTTTAAGGGCCAGGGGGCGGAGTGAAGCTTTCTTT
TRBJ2-3 many TRBV10-1 NA CASSDRLGERSGTDTQYF TGCGCCAGCAGTGACCGGCTAGGCGAGAGGAGTGGCACAGATACGCAGTATTTT
TRBJ2-1 many TRBV9 TRBD2 CASSVAGGTTSTAHYNEQFF TGTGCCAGCAGCGTAGCCGGGGGAACGACTAGCACGGCGCATTACAATGAGCAGTTCTTC
TRBJ2-3 NA TRBV28 TRBD2 CASRPGLAVTDTQYF TGTGCCAGCAGACCGGGACTAGCGGTCACAGATACGCAGTATTTT
TRBJ2-7 few TRBV20-1 NA CSAFGRAYEQYF TGCAGTGCTTTCGGCAGGGCCTACGAGCAGTACTTC
TRBJ2-1 few TRBV4-2 TRBD2 CASSQGPASGRPSSYNEQFF TGTGCCAGCAGCCAAGGACCAGCTAGCGGGAGGCCGAGCTCCTACAATGAGCAGTTCTTC
TRBJ2-5 few TRBV6-5 NA CASSREKAQYF TGTGCCAGCAGTCGCGAGAAGGCCCAGTACTTC
TRBJ1-4 NA TRBV12-3/TRBV12-4 TRBD1 CASVGTGLNEKLFF TGTGCCAGCGTGGGGACAGGCCTCAATGAAAAACTGTTTTTT
TRBJ2-1 NA TRBV11-1 TRBD2 CASSSGTSGSLRYNEQFF TGTGCCAGCAGCTCCGGGACTAGCGGGTCCCTTCGATACAATGAGCAGTTCTTC
TRBJ2-1 NA TRBV7-9 NA CASSLFGVEQFF TGTGCCAGCAGCTTATTCGGGGTTGAGCAGTTCTTC
TRBJ2-5 NA TRBV29-1 NA CSGGWAHALGQETQYF TGCAGCGGGGGGTGGGCCCACGCTCTTGGCCAGGAGACCCAGTACTTC
TRBJ2-6 NA TRBV7-9 NA CASKRKQGGPPGANVLTF TGTGCCAGCAAACGAAAACAGGGGGGGCCTCCTGGGGCCAACGTCCTGACTTTC
TRBJ2-2 few TRBV6-5 NA CASTQGSGELFF TGTGCCAGCACCCAGGGCTCCGGGGAGCTGTTTTTT
TRBJ2-1 many TRBV4-2 TRBD2 CASSRTGLAGGGYNEQFF TGTGCCAGCAGTCGGACGGGGCTAGCGGGAGGTGGTTACAATGAGCAGTTCTTC
TRBJ2-2 NA TRBV4-1 TRBD1 CASSQRGPEQGRGTGELFF TGCGCCAGCAGCCAGAGGGGGCCGGAGCAGGGAAGGGGCACCGGGGAGCTGTTTTTT
TRBJ2-1 few TRBV11-2 TRBD2 CASSSPEPGLAGGTNEQFF TGTGCCAGCAGCTCCCCCGAACCGGGACTAGCGGGAGGAACGAATGAGCAGTTCTTC
TRBJ2-5 many TRBV29-1 TRBD1 CSATWGQGAGETQYF TGCAGCGCGACCTGGGGACAGGGGGCCGGAGAGACCCAGTACTTC
TRBJ2-1 few TRBV3-1 TRBD2 CASSQRTSGVYNEQFF TGTGCCAGCAGCCAAAGGACTAGCGGAGTCTACAATGAGCAGTTCTTC
TRBJ2-5 few TRBV5-1 NA CASSLVDRTRETQYF TGCGCCAGCAGCTTGGTAGACAGGACAAGGGAGACCCAGTACTTC
TRBJ2-1 NA TRBV29-1 TRBD2 CSGRGAGTAYNEQFF TGCAGCGGGCGGGGGGCGGGTACCGCCTACAATGAGCAGTTCTTC
TRBJ2-2 few TRBV11-2 NA CASSLTVGENGELFF TGTGCCAGCAGCTTAACCGTGGGGGAGAACGGGGAGCTGTTTTTT
TRBJ1-2 NA TRBV20-1 NA CSARAPNSGYTF TGCAGTGCTAGAGCTCCGAACTCCGGCTACACCTTC
TRBJ2-2 many TRBV7-7 NA CASSLDSSNTGELFF TGTGCCAGCAGCTTAGACAGTTCGAACACCGGGGAGCTGTTTTTT